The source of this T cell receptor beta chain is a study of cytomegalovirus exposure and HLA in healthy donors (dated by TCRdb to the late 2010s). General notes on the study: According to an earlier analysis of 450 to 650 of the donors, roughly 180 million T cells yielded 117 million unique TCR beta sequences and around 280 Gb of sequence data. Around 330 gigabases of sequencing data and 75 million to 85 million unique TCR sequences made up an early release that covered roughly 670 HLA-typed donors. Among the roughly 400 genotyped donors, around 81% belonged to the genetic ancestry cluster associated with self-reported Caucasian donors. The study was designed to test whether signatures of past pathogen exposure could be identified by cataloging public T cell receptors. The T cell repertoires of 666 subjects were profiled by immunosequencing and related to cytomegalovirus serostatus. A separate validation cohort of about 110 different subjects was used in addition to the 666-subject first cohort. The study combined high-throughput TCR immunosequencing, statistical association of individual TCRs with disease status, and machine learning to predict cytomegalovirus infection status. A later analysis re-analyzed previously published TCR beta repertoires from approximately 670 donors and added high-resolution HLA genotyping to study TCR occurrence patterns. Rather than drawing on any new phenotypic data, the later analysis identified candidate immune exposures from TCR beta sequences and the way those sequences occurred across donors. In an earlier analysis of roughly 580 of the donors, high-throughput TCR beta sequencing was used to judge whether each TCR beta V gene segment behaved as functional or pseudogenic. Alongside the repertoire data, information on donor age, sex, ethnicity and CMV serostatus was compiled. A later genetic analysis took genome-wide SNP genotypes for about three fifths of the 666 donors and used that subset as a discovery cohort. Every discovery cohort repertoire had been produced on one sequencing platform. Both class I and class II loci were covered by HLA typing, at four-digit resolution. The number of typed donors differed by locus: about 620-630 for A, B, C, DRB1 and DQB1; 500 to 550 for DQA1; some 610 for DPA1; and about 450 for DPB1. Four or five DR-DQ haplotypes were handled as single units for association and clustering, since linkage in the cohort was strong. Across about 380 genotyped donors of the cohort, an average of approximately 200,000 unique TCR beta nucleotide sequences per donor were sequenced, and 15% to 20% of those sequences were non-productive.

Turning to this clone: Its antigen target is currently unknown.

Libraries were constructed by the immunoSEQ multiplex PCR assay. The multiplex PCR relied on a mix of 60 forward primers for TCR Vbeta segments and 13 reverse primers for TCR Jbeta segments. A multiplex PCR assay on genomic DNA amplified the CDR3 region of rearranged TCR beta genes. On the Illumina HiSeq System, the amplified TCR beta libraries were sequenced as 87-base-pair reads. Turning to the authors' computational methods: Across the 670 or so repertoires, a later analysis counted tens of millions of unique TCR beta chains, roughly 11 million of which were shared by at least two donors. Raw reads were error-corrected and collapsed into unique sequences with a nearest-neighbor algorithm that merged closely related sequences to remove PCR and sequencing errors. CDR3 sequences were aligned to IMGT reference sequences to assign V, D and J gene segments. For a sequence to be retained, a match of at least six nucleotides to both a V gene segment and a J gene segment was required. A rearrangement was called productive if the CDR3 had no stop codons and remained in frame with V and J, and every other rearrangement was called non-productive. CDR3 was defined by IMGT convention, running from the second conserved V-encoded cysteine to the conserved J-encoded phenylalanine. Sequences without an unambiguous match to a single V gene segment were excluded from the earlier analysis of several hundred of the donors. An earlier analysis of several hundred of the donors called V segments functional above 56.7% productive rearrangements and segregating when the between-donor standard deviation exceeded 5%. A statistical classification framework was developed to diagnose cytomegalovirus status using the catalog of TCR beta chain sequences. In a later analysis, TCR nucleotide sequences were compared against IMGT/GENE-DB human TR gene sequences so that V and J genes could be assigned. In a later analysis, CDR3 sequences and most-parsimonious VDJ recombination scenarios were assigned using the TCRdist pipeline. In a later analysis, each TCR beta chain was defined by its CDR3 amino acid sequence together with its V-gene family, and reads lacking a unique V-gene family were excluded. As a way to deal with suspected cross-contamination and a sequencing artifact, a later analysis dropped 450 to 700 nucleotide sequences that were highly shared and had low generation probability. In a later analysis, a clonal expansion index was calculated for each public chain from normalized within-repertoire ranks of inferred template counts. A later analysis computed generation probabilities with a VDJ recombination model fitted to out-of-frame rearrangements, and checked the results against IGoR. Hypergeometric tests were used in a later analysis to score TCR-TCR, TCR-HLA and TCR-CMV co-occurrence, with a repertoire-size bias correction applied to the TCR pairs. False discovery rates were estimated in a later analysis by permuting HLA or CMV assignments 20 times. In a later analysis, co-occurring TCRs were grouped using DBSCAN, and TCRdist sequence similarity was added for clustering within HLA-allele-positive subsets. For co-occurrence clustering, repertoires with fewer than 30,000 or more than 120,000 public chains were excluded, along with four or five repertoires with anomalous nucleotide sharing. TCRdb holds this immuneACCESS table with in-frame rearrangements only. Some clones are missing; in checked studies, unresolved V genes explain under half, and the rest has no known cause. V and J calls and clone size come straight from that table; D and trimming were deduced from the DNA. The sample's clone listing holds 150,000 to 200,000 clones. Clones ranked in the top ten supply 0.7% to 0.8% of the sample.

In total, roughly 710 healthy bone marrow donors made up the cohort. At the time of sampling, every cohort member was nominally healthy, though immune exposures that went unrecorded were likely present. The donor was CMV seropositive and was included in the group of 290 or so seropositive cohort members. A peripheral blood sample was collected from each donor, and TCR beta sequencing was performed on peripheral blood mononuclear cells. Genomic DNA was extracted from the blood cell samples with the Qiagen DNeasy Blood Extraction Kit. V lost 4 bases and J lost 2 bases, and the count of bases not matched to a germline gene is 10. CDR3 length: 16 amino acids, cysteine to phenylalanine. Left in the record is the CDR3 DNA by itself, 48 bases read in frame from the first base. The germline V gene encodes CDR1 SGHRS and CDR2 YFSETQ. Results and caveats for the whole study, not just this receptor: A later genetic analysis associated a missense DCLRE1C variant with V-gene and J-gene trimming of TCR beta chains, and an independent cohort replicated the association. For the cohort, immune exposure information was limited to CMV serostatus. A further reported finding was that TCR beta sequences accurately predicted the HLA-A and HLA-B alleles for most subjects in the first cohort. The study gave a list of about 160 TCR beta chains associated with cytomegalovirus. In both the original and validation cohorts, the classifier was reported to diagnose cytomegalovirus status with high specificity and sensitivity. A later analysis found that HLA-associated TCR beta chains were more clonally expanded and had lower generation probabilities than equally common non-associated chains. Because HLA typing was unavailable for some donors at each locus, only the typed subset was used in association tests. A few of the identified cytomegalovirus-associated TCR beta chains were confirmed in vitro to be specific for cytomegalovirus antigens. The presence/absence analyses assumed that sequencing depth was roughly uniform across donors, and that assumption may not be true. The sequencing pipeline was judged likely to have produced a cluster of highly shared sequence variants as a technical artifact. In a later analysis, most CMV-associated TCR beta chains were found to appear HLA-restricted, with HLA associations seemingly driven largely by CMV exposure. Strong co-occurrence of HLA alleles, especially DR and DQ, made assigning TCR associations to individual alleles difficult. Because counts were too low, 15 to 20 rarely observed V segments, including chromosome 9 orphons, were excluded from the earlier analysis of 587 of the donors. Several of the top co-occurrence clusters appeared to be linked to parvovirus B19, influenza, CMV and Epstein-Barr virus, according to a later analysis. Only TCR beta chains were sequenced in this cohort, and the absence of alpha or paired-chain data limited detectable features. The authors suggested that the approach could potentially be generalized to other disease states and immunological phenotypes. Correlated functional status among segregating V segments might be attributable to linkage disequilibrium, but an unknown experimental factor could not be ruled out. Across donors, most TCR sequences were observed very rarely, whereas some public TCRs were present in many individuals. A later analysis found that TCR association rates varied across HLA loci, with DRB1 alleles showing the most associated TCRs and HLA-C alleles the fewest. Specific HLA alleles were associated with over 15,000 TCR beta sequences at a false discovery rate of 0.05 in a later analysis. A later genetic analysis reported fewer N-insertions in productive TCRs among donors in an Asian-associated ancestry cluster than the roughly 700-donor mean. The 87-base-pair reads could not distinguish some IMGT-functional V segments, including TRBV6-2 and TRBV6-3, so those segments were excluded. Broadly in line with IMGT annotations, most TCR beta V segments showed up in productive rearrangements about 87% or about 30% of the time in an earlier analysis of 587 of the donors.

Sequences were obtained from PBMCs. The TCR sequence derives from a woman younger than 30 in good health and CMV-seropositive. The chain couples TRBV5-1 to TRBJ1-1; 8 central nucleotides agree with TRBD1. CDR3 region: CASSPDRGTFNTEAFF. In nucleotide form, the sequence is TGCGCCAGCAGCCCCGACAGGGGAACTTTTAACACTGAAGCTTTCTTT.